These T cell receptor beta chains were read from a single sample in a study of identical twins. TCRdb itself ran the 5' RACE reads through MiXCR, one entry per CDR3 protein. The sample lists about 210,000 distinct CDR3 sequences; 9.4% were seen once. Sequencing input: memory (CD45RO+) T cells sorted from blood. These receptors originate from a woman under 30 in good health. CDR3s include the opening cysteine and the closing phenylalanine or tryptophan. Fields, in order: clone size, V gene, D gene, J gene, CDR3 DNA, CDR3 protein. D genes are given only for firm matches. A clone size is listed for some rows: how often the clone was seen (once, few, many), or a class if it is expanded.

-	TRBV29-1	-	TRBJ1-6	TGCAGCGTTCAACGTGGGGGTGTAGATTCACCCCTCCACTTT	CSVQRGGVDSPLHF
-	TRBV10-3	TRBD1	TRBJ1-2	TGTGCCATCGGGACAGGATCCCACTATGGCTACACCTTC	CAIGTGSHYGYTF
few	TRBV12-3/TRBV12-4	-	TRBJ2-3	TGTGCCAGCAGTTCCCGACTAGTTCTGGGCACAGATACGCAGTATTTT	CASSSRLVLGTDTQYF
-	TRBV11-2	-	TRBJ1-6	TGTGCCAGTTGGCTGAGGGGAGAAAATTCACCCCTCCACTTT	CASWLRGENSPLHF
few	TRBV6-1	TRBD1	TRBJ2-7	TGTGCCAGCAGTGACCGGGACAGGGTCGACGAGCAGTACTTC	CASSDRDRVDEQYF
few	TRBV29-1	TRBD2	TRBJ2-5	TGCAGCGTTGAGACTAGCGGGGGGGCAGAGACCCAGTACTTC	CSVETSGGAETQYF
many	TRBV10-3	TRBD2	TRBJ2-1	TGTGCCATCAGTGCCTCCGGGACTAGCGGGAGATATAAAAATGAGCAGTTCTTC	CAISASGTSGRYKNEQFF
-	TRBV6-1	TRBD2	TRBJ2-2	TGTGCCAGCAGTCCGCAACCGGGGGGGCCCGGCGGGGAGCTGTTTTTT	CASSPQPGGPGGELFF
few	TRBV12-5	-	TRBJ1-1	TGTGCTAGTGGCTCCGTTGGGGCCACTGAAGCTTTCTTT	CASGSVGATEAFF
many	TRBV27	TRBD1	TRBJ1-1	TGTGCCAGCAGCTCCGGGACAGTGAACACTGAAGCTTTCTTT	CASSSGTVNTEAFF
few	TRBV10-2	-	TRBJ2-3	TGCGCCAGCAGTAGTTTAGCGGAGTTGGTAGATACGCAGTATTTT	CASSSLAELVDTQYF
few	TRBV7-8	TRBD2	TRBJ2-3	TGTGCCAGCAGCTTAACTGGACTAGCGGGGGGGCGTAAACAGTATTTT	CASSLTGLAGGRKQYF
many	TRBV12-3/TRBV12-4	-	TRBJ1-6	TGTGCCAGCAGTTGGGGAAACGGTTCACCCCTCCACTTT	CASSWGNGSPLHF
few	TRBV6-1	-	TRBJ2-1	TGTGCCAGCAGTGAGGCACCCATTAATGAGCAGTTCTTC	CASSEAPINEQFF
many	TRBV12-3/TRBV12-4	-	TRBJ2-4	TGTGCCAGCAGGACCACAGGGATAAACATTCAGTACTTC	CASRTTGINIQYF
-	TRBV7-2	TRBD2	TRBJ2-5	TGTGCCAGCAGCGCCTCTAGCGGGAGGGCCGGAGAGACCCAGTACTTC	CASSASSGRAGETQYF
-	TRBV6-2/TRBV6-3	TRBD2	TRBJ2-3	TGTGCCAGCAGCGGACTAGTCGAGGATACGCAGTATTTT	CASSGLVEDTQYF
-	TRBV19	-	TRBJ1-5	TGTGCCAGTAAGGAGTTCGAAAGCAATCAGCCCCAGCATTTT	CASKEFESNQPQHF
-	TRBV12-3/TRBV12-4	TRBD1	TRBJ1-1	TGTGCCAGCAGTTTTGGGACAGAGAACACTGAAGCTTTCTTT	CASSFGTENTEAFF
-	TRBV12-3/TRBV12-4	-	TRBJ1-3	TGTGCCAGCACCCGTCGGGAGGACTCTGGAAACACCATATATTTT	CASTRREDSGNTIYF
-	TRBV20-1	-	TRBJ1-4	TGCAGTGCTAGTGAGGGGCAGGCTAATGAAAAACTGTTTTTT	CSASEGQANEKLFF
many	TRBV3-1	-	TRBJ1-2	TGTGCCAGCAGCCAAGGTCCGGGCCACTATGGCTACACCTTC	CASSQGPGHYGYTF
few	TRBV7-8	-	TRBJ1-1	TGTGCCAGCAGCTCCGGACGGGTTAACACTGAAGCTTTCTTT	CASSSGRVNTEAFF
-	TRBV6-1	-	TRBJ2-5	TGTGCCAGCAGAACGGGGGCCGGACATTACCAAGAGACCCAGTACTTC	CASRTGAGHYQETQYF
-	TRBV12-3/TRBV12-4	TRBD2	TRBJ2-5	TGTGCCAGCAGTCCCACTACGGGGGGAGAGACCCAGTACTTC	CASSPTTGGETQYF
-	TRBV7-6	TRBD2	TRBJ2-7	TGTGCCAGCAGCATAGACGGGACTAGCGTCCCCGGAGACGAGCAGTACTTC	CASSIDGTSVPGDEQYF
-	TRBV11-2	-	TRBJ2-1	TGTGCCAGCAGCTTATCAGTTCCCAATGAGCAGTTCTTC	CASSLSVPNEQFF
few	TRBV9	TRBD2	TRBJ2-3	TGTGCCAGCAGCGTAGGACTAGCGGGAGGCTCGGGCACAGATACGCAGTATTTT	CASSVGLAGGSGTDTQYF
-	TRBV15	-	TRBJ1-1	TGTGCCACCAGCAGAGCCGCAGGGCTCACTGAAGCTTTCTTT	CATSRAAGLTEAFF
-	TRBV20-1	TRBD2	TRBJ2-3	TGCAGTGCCGAGACCCTAGCGGGAGATACGCAGTATTTT	CSAETLAGDTQYF
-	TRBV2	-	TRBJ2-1	TGTGCCAGCAGTTTCGGGACAAGCGATTACAATGAGCAGTTCTTC	CASSFGTSDYNEQFF
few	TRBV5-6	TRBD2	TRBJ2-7	TGTGCCAGCAGCTCCCCCGGATTAGCGGGGGACTACGAGCAGTACTTC	CASSSPGLAGDYEQYF
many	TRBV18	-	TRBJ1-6	TGTGCCAGCTCACCGTACCCTGGTAATTCACCCCTCCACTTT	CASSPYPGNSPLHF
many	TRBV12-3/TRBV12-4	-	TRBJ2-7	TGTGCCAGCAGTTTAAATTTGCTCGAGCAGTACTTC	CASSLNLLEQYF
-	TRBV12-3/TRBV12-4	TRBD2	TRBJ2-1	TGTGCCAGCAGTTTTAGAAGCGGGAGAGGTAATGAGCAGTTCTTC	CASSFRSGRGNEQFF
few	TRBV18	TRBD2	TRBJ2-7	TGTGCCAGCTCACCACCGTCTAGCGGGAGCTACGAGCAGTACTTC	CASSPPSSGSYEQYF
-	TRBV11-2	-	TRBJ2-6	TGTGCCAGCAGCTATCGGGGACAACCCAACGTCCTGACTTTC	CASSYRGQPNVLTF
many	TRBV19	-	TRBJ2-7	TGTGCCAGTAGTATAGGGAGGATGGCTTACGAGCAGTACTTC	CASSIGRMAYEQYF
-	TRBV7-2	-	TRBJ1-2	TGTGCCAGCAGCTTAGGACGGTTTGATGGCTACACCTTC	CASSLGRFDGYTF
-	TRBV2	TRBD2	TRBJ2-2	TGTGCCAGCGGCGGGAGGAATGGCGGGGAGCTGTTTTTT	CASGGRNGGELFF
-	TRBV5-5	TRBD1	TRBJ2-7	TGTGCCAGCAGCTTTTTTGGACAGGGGGCCTCCTACGAGCAGTACTTC	CASSFFGQGASYEQYF
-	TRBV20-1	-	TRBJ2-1	TGCAGTGCCCCGAGAGGGGGACAATACAATGAGCAGTTCTTC	CSAPRGGQYNEQFF